This TCR beta chain was obtained from a study of shared T cell receptors in the human thymus. This table comes from immunoSEQ multiplex PCR, and its TCRdb copy is limited to in-frame clones, with some not included. The sample holds hundreds of thousands of clones, approximately 83% seen once. CDR1 and CDR2 (germline): SGHKS, YYEKEE (reference sequence). Trimming removed 6 bases from V and 9 bases from J; junction bases left unmatched: 20. The CDR3 length is 18 residues. This sample was shared with a second study, whose subject was human thymus T cells. From that second work: Resections from corrective heart surgery supplied the thymus tissue. Thymic and blood repertoires appeared to display a bias in their usage of V and J genes.

The sequence came from a girl under three years old with a congenital heart defect. V gene TRBV5-5 combines with J gene TRBJ1-6; 8 bases fit TRBD1. The specimen was thymocytes. The CDR3 protein is CASNNDADRAHFGSPLHF. The DNA for the CDR3 is TGTGCCAGCAACAACGACGCGGACAGGGCCCACTTTGGTTCACCCCTCCACTTT.